The clone carrying this T cell receptor (beta chain) came up many times. As yet, its antigen is unknown. The TCR beta CDR3 regions underwent amplification using RNA transcripts as the source. First-round RT-PCR targeting the TCR CDR3 was performed with the HTBI primer set. TCRdb passed the multiplex PCR reads through MiXCR, listing each CDR3 protein once. The sample shows about 640,000 distinct CDR3 sequences, around 20% of them seen only once. The data originate from a study of T cells in Graves' hyperthyroidism and ophthalmopathy. This CDR3 spans 15 amino acids. V shed 4 bases, J shed 3 bases, and the junction held 8 bases outside the gene matches. CDR1 and CDR2 from the germline V gene are DFQATT and SNEGSKA (reference sequence). Diagnosis rested on symptoms, serum thyroxine and TRAb, thyroid ultrasound, and orbital computed tomography. PBMCs were collected from an approximately 10 ml volume of fresh peripheral blood.

Whole-study findings and limits: By a 13 V-J model, ophthalmopathy was set apart from stable hyperthyroidism. Blood also contained most expanded thyroid clonotypes above 0.001.

The genes are TRBV20-1 and TRBJ2-3; 9 bases map to TRBD2. Sequenced sample: blood. The TCR originated in a man under 40 with Graves' ophthalmopathy. CDR3 protein: CSAKNQREETDTQYF. In DNA form, the CDR3 reads TGCAGTGCTAAAAACCAGCGGGAGGAGACAGATACGCAGTATTTT.